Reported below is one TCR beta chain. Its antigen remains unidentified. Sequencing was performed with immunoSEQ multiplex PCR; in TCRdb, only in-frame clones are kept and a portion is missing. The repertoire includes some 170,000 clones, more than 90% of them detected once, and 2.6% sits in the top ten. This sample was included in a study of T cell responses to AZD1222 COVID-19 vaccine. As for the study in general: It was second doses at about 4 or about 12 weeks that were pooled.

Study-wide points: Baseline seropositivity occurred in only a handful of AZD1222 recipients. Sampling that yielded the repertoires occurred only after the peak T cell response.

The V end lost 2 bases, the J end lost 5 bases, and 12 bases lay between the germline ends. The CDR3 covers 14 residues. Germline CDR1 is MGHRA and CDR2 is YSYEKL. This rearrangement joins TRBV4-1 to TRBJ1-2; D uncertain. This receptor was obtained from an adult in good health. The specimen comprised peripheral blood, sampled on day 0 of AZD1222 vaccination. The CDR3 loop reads CASSQLGSGYGYTF. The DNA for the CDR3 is TGCGCCAGCAGCCAACTGGGGTCAGGATATGGCTACACCTTC.